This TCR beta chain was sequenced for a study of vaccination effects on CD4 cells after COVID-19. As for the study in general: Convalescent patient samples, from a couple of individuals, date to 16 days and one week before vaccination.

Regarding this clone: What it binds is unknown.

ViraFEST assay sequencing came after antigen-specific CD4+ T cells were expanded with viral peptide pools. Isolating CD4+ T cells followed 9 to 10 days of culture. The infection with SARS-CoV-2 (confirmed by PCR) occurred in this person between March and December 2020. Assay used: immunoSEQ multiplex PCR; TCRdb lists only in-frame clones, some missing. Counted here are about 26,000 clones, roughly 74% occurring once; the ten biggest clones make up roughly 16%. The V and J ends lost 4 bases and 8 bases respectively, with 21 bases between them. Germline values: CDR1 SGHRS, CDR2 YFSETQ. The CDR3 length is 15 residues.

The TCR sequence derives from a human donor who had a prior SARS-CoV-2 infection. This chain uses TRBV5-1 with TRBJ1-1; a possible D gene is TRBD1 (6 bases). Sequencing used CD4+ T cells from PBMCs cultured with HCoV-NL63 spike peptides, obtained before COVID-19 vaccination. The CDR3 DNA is TGCGCCAGCAGCCAGGGACACCACCCCTTAGGGGAAGCTTTCTTT. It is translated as CASSQGHHPLGEAFF. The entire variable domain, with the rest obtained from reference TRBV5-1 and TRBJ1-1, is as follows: KAGVTQTPRYLIKTRGQQVTLSCSPISGHRSVSWYQQTPGQGLQFLFEYFSETQRNKGNFPGRFSGRQFSNSRSEMNVSTLELGDSALYLCASSQGHHPLGEAFFGQGTRLTVV.